The clone carrying this T cell receptor (beta chain) occurred once. The authors' processing: Estimates of nucleated cell counts were drawn from the amplification of reference gene primers. Here immunoSEQ multiplex PCR was the method, and the copy in TCRdb shows in-frame clones only, minus some. V and J calls and clone size come straight from that table; D and trimming were deduced from the DNA. The sample has some 120,000 clones, around 83% seen once. Cohorts were determined from participant-reported clinical history. The germline V gene has CDR1 LGHDT and CDR2 YNNKEL (reference sequence). CDR3 length: 16 amino acids. V dropped 0 bases and J dropped 2 bases, with 13 bases sitting between them. This sample is drawn from a study of blood T cell repertoires in COVID-19. Study information: T cells, B-cell-depleted T cells, or PBMCs provided the cDNA or gDNA that served as material.

The specimen sequenced was PBMCs or T cells enriched from blood (not recorded which). The receptor comes from a man aged 25-45 years who had recovered from COVID-19. The V gene is TRBV3-1 (or the pseudogene TRBV3-2), the J gene TRBJ2-5; D not resolved. CDR3: CASSQDLGPWQETQYF. CDR3 DNA sequence: TGTGCCAGCAGCCAAGATCTTGGGCCGTGGCAAGAGACCCAGTACTTC.